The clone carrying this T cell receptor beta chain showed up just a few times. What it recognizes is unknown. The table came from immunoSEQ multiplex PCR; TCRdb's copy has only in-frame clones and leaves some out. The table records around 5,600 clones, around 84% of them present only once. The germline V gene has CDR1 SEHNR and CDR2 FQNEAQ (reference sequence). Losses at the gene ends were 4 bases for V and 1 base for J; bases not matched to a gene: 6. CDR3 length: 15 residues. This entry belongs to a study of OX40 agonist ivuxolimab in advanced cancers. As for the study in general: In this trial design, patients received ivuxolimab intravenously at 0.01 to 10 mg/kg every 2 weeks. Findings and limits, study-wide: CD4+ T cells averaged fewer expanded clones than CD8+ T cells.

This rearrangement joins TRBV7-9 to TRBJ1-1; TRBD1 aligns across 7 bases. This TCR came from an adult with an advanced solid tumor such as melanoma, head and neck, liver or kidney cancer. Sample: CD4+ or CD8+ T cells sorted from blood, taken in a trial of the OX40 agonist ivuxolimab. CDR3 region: CASSSRTGGNTEAFF. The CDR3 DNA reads TGTGCCAGCAGCTCAAGGACAGGCGGGAACACTGAAGCTTTCTTT.